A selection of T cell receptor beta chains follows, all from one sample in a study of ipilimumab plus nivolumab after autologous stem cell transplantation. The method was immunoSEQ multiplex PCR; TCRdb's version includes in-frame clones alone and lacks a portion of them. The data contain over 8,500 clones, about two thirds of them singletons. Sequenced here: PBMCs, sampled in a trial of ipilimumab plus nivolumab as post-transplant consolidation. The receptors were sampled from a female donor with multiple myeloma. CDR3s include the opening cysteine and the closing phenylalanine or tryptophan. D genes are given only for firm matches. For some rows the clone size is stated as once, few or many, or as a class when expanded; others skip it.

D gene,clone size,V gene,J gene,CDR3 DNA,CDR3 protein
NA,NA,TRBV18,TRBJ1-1,TGTGCCAGCTGCAATGAGCGACTCAAGAACACTGAAGCTTTCTTT,CASCNERLKNTEAFF
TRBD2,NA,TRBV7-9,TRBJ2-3,TGTGCCAGCAGCTTAGGTAGCGGGAGGACAGATACGCAGTATTTT,CASSLGSGRTDTQYF
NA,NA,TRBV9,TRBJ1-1,TGTGCCAGCAGCGTAGTGGTGAAGAACACTGAAGCTTTCTTT,CASSVVVKNTEAFF
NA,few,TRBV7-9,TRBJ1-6,TGTGCCAGCAGCTTGGTACAGGGTGATTCACCCCTCCACTTT,CASSLVQGDSPLHF
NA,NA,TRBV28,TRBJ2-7,TGTGCCAGCAGTCAGGAGGTGTCCGAGCAGTACTTC,CASSQEVSEQYF
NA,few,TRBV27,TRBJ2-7,TGTGCCAGCAGTCTCCCCTCCTACGAGCAGTACTTC,CASSLPSYEQYF
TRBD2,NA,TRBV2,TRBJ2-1,TGTGCCAGCAGTTGGGAGACTAGCGGCTACAATGAGCAGTTCTTC,CASSWETSGYNEQFF
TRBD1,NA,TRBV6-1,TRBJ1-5,TGTGCCAGCAGTGATTACAGGGGGCAACAGCCCCAGCATTTT,CASSDYRGQQPQHF
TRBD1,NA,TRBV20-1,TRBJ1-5,TGCAGTGCTGGGACAGCCAAGCCCCAGCATTTT,CSAGTAKPQHF
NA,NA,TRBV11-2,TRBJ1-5,TGTGCCAGCAGCGCGGACAGCCTAGGCAATCAGCCCCAGCATTTT,CASSADSLGNQPQHF
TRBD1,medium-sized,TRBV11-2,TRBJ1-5,TGTGCCAGCAGTCCCGGGACAGCCAATCAGCCCCAGCATTTT,CASSPGTANQPQHF
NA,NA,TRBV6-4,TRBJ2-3,TGTGCCAGCAGTGACTCGGTTCAGGGAGGTGCAGATACGCAGTATTTT,CASSDSVQGGADTQYF
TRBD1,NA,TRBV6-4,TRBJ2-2,TGTGCCAGCAGTGACCGGACAGGGGTGTACACCGGGGAGCTGTTTTTT,CASSDRTGVYTGELFF
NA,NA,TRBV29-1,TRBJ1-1,TGCAGCGCGCACAGCATCGGAGATACTGAAGCTTTCTTT,CSAHSIGDTEAFF
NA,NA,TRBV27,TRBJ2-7,TGTGCCAGCAGTTACCCCTCCGGGACGGAGCACTTC,CASSYPSGTEHF
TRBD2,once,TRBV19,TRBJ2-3,TGTGCCAGTAGTAACCTATTTATAGCGGGAGCCCGCACAGATACGCAGTATTTT,CASSNLFIAGARTDTQYF
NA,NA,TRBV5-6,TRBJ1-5,TGTGCCAGCAGCTTGGCGGGGGGTGGTCAGCCCCAGCATTTT,CASSLAGGGQPQHF
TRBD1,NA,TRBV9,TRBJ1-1,TGTGCCAGCAGCCAAGCGGACAGGTACACTGAAGCTTTCTTT,CASSQADRYTEAFF
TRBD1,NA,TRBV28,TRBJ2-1,TGTGCCAGCAGTTACCGGGACAGGACCTACAATGAGCAGTTCTTC,CASSYRDRTYNEQFF
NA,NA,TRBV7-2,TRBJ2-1,TGTGCCAGCAGCTTCTACAATGAGCAGTTCTTC,CASSFYNEQFF
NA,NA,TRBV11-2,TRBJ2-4,TGTGCCAGCAGCCCGACCGGCAAAATCCGGGACGGCCAGTACTTC,CASSPTGKIRDGQYF
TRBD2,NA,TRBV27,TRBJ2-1,TGTGCCAGCAGCCTCGGGGGGGGGTCCGGGGGGGAGCAGTTCTTC,CASSLGGGSGGEQFF
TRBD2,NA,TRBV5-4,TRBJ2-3,TGTGCCAGCAGTTCCGCCATAGGACTAGCGGGAGGGCGGACGCAGTATTTT,CASSSAIGLAGGRTQYF
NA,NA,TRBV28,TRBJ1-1,TGTGCCAGCAGTTTAGATTTAGCGAACACTGAAGCTTTCTTT,CASSLDLANTEAFF
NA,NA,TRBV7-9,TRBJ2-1,TGTGCCAGCAGCCGGGCAACTTACAATGAGCAGTTCTTC,CASSRATYNEQFF
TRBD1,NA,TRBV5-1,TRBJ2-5,TGCGCCAGCAGCCGGGACAGTTGGGAGACCCAGTACTTC,CASSRDSWETQYF
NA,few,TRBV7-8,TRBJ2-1,TGTGCCAGCAGCTCGTACTCGGAGGCGTGGTCTGCCTTGAGGGATGAGCAGTTCTTC,CASSSYSEAWSALRDEQFF
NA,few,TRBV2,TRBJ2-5,TGTGCCAGCGGGGGCTGGGAGGGTTTTAAGCGAGAGACCCAGTACTTC,CASGGWEGFKRETQYF
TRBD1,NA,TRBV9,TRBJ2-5,TGTGCCAGCAGCGGCGGACAGGGAGGTCAAGAGACCCAGTACTTC,CASSGGQGGQETQYF
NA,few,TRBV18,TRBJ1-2,TGTGCCAGCTCCCTCATGGACACAGCTAACTATGGCTACACCTTC,CASSLMDTANYGYTF
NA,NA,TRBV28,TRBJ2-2,TGTGCCAGCAGTTTATTGGGGCTAGCAAAATCCACCGGGGAGCTGTTTTTT,CASSLLGLAKSTGELFF
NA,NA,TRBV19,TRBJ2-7,TGTGCCAGTAGTATCCCATCCTACGAGCAGTACTTC,CASSIPSYEQYF
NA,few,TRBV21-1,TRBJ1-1,TGTGCCAGCAATAGGGGGGGGCCGACTGAAGCTTTCTTT,CASNRGGPTEAFF
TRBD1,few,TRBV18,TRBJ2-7,TGTGCCAGCTCACCCTCCCCCGGGACAGGGATCTACGAGCAGTACTTC,CASSPSPGTGIYEQYF
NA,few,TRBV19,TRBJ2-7,TGTGCCAGTAGTATGGGGGGGCCCTACGAGCAGTACTTC,CASSMGGPYEQYF
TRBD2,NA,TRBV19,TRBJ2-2,TGTGCCAGTAGTAGCCTGACTAGCCTGAAGGCCGGGGAGCTGTTTTTT,CASSSLTSLKAGELFF